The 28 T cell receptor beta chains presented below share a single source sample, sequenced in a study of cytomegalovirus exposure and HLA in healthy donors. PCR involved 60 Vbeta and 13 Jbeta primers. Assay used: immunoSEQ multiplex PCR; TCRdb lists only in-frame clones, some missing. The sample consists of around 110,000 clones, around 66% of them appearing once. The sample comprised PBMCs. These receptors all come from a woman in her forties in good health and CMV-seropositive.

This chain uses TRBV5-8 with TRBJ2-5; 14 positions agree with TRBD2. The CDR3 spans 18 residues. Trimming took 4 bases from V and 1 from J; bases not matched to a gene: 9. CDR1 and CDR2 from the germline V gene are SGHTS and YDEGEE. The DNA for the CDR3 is TGTGCCAGCAGCCACACCGGGACTAGCGGGAGAGTCCAAGAGACCCAGTACTTC. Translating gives CASSHTGTSGRVQETQYF.

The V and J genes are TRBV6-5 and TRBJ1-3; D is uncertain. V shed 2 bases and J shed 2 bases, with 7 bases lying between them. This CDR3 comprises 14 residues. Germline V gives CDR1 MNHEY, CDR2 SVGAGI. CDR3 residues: CASSYRLTGNTIYF. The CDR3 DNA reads TGTGCCAGCAGTTACCGACTAACTGGAAACACCATATATTTT.

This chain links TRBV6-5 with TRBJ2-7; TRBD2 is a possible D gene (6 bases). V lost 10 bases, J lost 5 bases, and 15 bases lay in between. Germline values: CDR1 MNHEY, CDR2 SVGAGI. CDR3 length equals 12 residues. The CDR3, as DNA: TGTGCCATCATCCTAGGACTAAACGAGCAGTACTTC. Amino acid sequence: CAIILGLNEQYF.

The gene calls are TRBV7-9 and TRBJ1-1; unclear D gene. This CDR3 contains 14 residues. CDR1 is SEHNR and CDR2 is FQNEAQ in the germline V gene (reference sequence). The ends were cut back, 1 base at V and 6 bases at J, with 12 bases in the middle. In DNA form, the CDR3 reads TGTGCCAGCAGCTTAGAGGGAGTGGTGGCTGAAGCTTTCTTT. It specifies CASSLEGVVAEAFF.

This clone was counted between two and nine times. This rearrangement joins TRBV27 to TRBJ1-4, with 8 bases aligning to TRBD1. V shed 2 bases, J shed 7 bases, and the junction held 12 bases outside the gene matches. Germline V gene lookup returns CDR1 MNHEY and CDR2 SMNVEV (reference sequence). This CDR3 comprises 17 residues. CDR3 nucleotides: TGTGCCAGCAGTTTAAAGACAGGGGCCCTGAGGGGTGAAAAACTGTTTTTT. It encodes CASSLKTGALRGEKLFF. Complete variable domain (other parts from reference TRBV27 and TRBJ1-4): EAQVTQNPRYLITVTGKKLTVTCSQNMNHEYMSWYRQDPGLGLRQIYYSMNVEVTDKGDVPEGYKVSRKEKRNFPLILESPSPNQTSLYFCASSLKTGALRGEKLFFGSGTQLSVL.

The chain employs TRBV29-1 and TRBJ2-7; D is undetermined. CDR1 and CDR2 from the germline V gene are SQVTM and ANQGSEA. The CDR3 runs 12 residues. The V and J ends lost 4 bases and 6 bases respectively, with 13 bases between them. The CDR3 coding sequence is TGCAGCGTTGTGCCCCTGGGCTCCGAGCAGTACTTC. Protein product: CSVVPLGSEQYF.

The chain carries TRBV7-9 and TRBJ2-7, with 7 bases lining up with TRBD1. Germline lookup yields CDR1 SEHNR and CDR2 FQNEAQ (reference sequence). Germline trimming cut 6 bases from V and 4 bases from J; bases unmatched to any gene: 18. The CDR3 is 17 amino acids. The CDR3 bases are TGTGCCAGCAGTTCTCATTCTCCCGGGACAGATGAATACGAGCAGTACTTC. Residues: CASSSHSPGTDEYEQYF.

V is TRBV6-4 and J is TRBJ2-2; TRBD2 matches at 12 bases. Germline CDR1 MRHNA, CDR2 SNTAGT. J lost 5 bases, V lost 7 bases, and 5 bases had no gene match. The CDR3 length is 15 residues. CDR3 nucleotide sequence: TGTGCCAGCACCCCGACTAGCGGGAGTACCGGGGAGCTGTTTTTT. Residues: CASTPTSGSTGELFF.

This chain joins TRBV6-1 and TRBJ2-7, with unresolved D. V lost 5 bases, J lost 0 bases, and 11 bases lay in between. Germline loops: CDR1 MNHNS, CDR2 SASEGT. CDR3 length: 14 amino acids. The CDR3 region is CASSWQASSYEQYF. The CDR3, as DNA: TGTGCCAGCAGTTGGCAGGCGAGCTCCTACGAGCAGTACTTC.

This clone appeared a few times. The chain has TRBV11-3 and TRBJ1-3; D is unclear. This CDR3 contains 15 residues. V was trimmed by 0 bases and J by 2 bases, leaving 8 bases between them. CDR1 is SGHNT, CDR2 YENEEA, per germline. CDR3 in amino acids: CASSLDGVTGNTIYF. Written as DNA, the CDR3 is TGTGCCAGCAGCTTAGACGGAGTAACTGGAAACACCATATATTTT.

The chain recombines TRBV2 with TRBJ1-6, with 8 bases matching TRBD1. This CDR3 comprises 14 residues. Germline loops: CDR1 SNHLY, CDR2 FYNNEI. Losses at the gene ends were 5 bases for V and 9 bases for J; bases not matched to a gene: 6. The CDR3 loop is CASSPDRGASPLHF. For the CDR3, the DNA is TGTGCCAGCAGTCCCGACAGGGGAGCTTCACCCCTCCACTTT.

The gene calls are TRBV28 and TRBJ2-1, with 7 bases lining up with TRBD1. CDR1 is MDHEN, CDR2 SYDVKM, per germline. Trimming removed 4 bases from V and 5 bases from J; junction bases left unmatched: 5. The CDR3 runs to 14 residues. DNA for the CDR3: TGTGCCAGCAGTTCTGAGACAGGGCACAATGAGCAGTTCTTC. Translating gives CASSSETGHNEQFF.

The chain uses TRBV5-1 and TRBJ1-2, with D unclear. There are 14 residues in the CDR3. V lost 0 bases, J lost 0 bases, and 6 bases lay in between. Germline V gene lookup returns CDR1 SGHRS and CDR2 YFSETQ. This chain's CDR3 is CASSLGGTNYGYTF. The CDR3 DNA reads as TGCGCCAGCAGCTTGGGCGGGACTAACTATGGCTACACCTTC.

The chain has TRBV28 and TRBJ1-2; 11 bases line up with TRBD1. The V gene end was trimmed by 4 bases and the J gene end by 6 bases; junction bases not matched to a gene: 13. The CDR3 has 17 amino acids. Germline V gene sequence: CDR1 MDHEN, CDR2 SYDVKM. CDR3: CASSSYRGDRGNDGYTF. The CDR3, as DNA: TGTGCCAGCAGTTCATATAGGGGGGACAGGGGGAACGATGGCTACACCTTC.

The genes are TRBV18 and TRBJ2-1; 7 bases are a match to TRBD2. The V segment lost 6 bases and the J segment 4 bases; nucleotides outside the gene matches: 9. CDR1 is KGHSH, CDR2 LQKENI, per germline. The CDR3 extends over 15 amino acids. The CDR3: CASSTGGSGYNEQFF. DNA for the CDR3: TGTGCCAGCTCGACCGGGGGTAGCGGGTACAATGAGCAGTTCTTC.

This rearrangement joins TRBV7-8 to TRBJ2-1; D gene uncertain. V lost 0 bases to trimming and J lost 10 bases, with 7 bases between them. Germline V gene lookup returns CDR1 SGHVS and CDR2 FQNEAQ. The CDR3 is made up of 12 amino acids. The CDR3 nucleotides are TGTGCCAGCAGCTTAGCGTTGAGGGAGCAGTTCTTC. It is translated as CASSLALREQFF. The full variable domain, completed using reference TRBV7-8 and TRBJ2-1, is GAGVSQSPRYKVAKRGQDVALRCDPISGHVSLFWYQQALGQGPEFLTYFQNEAQLDKSGLPSDRFFAERPEGSVSTLKIQRTQQEDSAVYLCASSLALREQFFGPGTRLTVL.

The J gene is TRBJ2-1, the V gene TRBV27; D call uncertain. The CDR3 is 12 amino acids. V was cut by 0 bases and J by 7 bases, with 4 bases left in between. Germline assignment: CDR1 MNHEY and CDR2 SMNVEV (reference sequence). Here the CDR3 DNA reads TGTGCCAGCAGTTTATCCGGGAATGAGCAGTTCTTC. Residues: CASSLSGNEQFF.

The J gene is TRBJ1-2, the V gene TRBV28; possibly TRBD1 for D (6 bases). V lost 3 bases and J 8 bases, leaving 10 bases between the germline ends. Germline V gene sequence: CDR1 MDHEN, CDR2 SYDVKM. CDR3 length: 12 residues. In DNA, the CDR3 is TGTGCCAGCAGTTTTCAGGGGAAGGGCTACACCTTC. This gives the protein CASSFQGKGYTF.

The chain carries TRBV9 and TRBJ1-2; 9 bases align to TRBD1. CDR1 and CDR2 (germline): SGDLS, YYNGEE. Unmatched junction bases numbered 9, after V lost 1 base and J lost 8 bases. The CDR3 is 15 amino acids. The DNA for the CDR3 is TGTGCCAGCAGCGTAAAGACGGGGACAGGGAGCGGCTACACCTTC. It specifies CASSVKTGTGSGYTF.

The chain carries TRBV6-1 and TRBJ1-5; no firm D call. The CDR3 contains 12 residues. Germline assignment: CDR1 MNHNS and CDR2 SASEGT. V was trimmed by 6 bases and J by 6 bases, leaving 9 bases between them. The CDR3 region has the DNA TGTGCCAGCAGGCACGGAGGTCAGCCCCAGCATTTT. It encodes CASRHGGQPQHF.

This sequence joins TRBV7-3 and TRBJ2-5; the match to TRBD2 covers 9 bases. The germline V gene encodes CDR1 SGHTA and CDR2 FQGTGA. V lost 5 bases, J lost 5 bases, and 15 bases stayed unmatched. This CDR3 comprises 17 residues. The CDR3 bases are TGTGCCAGCAGCCCCCTTGGACTCGCGGGAGGGCGGGAGACCCAGTACTTC. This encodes CASSPLGLAGGRETQYF. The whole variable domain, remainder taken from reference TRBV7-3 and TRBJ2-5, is GAGVSQTPSNKVTEKGKYVELRCDPISGHTALYWYRQSLGQGPEFLIYFQGTGAADDSGLPNDRFFAVRPEGSVSTLKIQRTERGDSAVYLCASSPLGLAGGRETQYFGPGTRLLVL.

CDR3 in DNA: TGTGCCAGCAGTCCCACAGGGGCCTCCTACAATGAGCAGTTCTTC. Translated: CASSPTGASYNEQFF. The rearrangement uses TRBV28 and TRBJ2-1; 7 bases are a match to TRBD1. The V gene's germline CDR1 is MDHEN and CDR2 SYDVKM. The CDR3 extends over 15 amino acids. V was pared by 5 bases and J by 0 bases, with 4 bases of the junction left unmatched.

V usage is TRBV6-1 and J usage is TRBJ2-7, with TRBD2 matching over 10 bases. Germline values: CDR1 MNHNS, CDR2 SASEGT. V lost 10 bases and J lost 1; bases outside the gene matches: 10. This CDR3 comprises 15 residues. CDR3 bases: TGTGCCACCGAAAATTCTAGCGGGAGTTCCTACGAGCAGTACTTC. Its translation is CATENSSGSSYEQYF.

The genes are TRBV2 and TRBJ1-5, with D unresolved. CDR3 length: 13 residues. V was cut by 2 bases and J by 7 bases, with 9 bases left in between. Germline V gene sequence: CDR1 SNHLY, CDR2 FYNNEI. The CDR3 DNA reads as TGTGCCAGCAGTGAAAACAGTGAACAGCCCCAGCATTTT. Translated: CASSENSEQPQHF.

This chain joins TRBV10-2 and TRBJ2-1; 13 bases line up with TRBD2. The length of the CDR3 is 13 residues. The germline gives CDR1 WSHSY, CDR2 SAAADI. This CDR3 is CTSGLAGNNEQFF. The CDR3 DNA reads TGCACCTCGGGACTAGCGGGGAACAATGAGCAGTTCTTC.

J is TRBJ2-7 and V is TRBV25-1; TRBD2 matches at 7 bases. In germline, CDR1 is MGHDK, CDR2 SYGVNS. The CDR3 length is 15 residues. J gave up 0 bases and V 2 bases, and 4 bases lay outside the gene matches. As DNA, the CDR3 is TGTGCCAGCAGTGAAGGGCTAGCGGCCTCCTACGAGCAGTACTTC. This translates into CASSEGLAASYEQYF.

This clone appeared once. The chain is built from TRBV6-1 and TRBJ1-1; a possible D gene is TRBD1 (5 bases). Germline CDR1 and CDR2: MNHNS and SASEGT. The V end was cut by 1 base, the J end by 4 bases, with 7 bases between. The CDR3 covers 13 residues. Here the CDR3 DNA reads TGTGCCAGCAGTGAAGGGCAGGGCACTGAAGCTTTCTTT. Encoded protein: CASSEGQGTEAFF.

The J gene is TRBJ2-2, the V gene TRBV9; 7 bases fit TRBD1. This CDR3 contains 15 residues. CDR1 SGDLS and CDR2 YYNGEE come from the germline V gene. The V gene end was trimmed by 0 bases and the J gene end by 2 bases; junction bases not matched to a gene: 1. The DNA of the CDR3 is TGTGCCAGCAGCGTAGCAGGGGGAAACACCGGGGAGCTGTTTTTT. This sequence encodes CASSVAGGNTGELFF.